This T cell receptor (beta chain) was documented in a study of regulatory dendritic cells for organ transplantation. Findings and caveats of the study: Considerable individual heterogeneity was seen in alloreactive memory CD8+ T cells. Mature dendritic cells appeared to drive more memory CD8+ clonal expansion than regulatory ones.

This CDR3 is 14 amino acids long. Germline V CDR1 and CDR2: LGHNA, YNFKEQ. V lost 8 bases and J 6 bases, leaving 17 bases between the germline ends. This clone is a singleton in its sample. Its target is unknown. Some clones are missing from TCRdb's copy, which holds only in-frame ones; the method was immunoSEQ multiplex PCR. The sample lists 15,000 to 20,000 clones, 70% to 80% seen once, with 2.5% to 4% in the top ten. Sorted subsets were CFSE-labeled and cultured approximately 5 days with allogeneic dendritic cells. This receptor was identified in a human donor in good health. V is TRBV4-2 and J is TRBJ2-1, with D possibly TRBD2 on 6 matching bases. The sample was memory CD4+ T cells from blood cultured with regulatory dendritic cells. This sample's subset: CD45RO+ memory T cells. CDR3 residues: CASQHTGGVNEQFF. In DNA form, the CDR3 reads TGTGCCAGCCAGCACACAGGCGGGGTCAATGAGCAGTTCTTC.